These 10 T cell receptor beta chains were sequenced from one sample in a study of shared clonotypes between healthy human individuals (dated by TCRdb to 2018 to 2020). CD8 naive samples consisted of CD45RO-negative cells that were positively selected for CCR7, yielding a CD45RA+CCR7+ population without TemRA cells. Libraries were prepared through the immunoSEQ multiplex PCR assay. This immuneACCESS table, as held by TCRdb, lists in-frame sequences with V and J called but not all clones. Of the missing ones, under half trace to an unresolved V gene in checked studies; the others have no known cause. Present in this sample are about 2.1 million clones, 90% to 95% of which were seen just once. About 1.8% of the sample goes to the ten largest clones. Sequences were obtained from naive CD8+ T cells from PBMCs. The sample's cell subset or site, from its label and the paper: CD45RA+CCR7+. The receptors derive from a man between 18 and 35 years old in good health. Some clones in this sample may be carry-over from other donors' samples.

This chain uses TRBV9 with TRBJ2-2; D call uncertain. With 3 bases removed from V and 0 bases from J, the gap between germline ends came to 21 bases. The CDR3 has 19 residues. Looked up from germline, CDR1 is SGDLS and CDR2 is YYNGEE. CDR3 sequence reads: CASSDPDLRVRANTGELFF. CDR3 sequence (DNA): TGTGCCAGCAGCGATCCGGATTTGAGAGTAAGGGCGAACACCGGGGAGCTGTTTTTT. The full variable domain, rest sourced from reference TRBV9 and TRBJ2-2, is DSGVTQTPKHLITATGQRVTLRCSPRSGDLSVYWYQQSLDQGLQFLIQYYNGEERAKGNILERFSAQQFPDLHSELNLSSLELGDSALYFCASSDPDLRVRANTGELFFGEGSRLTVL.

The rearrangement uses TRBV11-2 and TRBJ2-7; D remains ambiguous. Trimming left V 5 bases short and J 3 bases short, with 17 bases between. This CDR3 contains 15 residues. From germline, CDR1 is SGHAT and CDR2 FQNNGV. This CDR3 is CASSPYRAKFYEQYF. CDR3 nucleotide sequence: TGTGCCAGCAGCCCCTACCGGGCCAAGTTCTACGAGCAGTACTTC. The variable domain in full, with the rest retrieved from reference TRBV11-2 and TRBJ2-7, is EAGVAQSPRYKIIEKRQSVAFWCNPISGHATLYWYQQILGQGPKLLIQFQNNGVVDDSQLPKDRFSAERLKGVDSTLKIQPAKLEDSAVYLCASSPYRAKFYEQYFGPGTRLTVT.

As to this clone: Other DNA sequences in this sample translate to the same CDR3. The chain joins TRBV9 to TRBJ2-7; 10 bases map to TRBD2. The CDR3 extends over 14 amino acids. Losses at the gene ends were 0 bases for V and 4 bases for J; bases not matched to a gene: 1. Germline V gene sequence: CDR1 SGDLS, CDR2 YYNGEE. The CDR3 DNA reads TGTGCCAGCAGCGTAGCGGGACTAGCGTACGAGCAGTACTTC. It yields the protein CASSVAGLAYEQYF.

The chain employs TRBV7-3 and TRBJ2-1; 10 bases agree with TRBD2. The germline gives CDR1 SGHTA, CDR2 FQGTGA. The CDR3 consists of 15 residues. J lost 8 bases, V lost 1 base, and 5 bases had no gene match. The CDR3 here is CASSLIAGGPDEQFF. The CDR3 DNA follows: TGTGCCAGCAGCTTAATAGCGGGAGGTCCCGATGAGCAGTTCTTC.

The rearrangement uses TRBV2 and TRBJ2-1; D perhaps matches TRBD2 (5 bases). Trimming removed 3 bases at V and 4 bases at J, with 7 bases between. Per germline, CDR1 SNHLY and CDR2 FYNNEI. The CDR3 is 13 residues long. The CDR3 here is CASSERVYNEQFF. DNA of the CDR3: TGTGCCAGCAGTGAGAGGGTATACAATGAGCAGTTCTTC.

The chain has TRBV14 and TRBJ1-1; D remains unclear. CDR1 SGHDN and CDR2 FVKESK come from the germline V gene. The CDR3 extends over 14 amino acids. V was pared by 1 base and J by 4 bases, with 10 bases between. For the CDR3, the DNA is TGTGCCAGCAGCCAAGTGTATGTGGCCACTGAAGCTTTCTTT. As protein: CASSQVYVATEAFF.

CDR3 sequence (DNA): TGTGCCAGCAGGGCGGAACTAGTGACCACCGGGGAGCTGTTTTTT. It encodes CASRAELVTTGELFF. V and J are TRBV6-5 and TRBJ2-2, with a tentative D call TRBD2 (5 bases). Between the trimmed V and J ends, which lost 6 bases and 4 bases, there was a span of 15 bases. The CDR3 has 15 residues. Germline CDR1 and CDR2: MNHEY and SVGAGI.

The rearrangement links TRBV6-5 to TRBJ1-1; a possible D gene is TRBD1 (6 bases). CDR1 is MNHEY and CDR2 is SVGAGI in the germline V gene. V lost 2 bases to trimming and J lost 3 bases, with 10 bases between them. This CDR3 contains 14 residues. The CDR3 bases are TGTGCCAGCAGTTACGGTCAGGGGTACACTGAAGCTTTCTTT. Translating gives CASSYGQGYTEAFF.

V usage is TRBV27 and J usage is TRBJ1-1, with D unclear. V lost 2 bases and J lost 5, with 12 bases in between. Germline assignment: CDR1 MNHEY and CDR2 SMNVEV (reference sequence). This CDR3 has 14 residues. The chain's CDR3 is CASSLASQGTEAFF. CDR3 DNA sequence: TGTGCCAGCAGTTTAGCCTCTCAAGGTACTGAAGCTTTCTTT.

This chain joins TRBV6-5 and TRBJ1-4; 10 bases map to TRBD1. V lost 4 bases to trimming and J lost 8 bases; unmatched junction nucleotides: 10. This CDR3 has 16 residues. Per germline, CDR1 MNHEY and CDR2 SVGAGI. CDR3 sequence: CASSSLPGQGYEKLFF. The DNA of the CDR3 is TGTGCCAGCAGTTCCTTACCGGGACAGGGGTACGAAAAACTGTTTTTT.